Shown below are 3 T cell receptor beta chains from a single sample sequenced in a study of T cell responses to AZD1222 COVID-19 vaccine. Using immunoSEQ multiplex PCR, the repertoire was profiled, and TCRdb retains in-frame clones only, with some absent. The sample lists roughly 98,000 clones; roughly 83% were seen once. Sequenced material: peripheral blood, taken 28 days after the second AZD1222 dose. The receptor source for this set is an adult who received the AZD1222 COVID-19 vaccine.

The chain uses TRBV10-3 and TRBJ1-1; perhaps TRBD1 as D (5 bases). The CDR3 is 12 residues long. Germline V CDR1 and CDR2: ENHRY, SYGVKD. The germline V and J ends were trimmed by 9 bases and 1 base, with 9 bases remaining between them. The CDR3 sequence: CAIGTENTEAFF. The CDR3 nucleotides read TGTGCCATAGGGACTGAGAACACTGAAGCTTTCTTT.

Only a few counts were recorded for this clone. J is TRBJ1-2 and V is TRBV19, with a tentative D call TRBD1 (5 bases). Germline CDR1 is LNHDA and CDR2 is SQIVND (reference sequence). V dropped 3 bases and J dropped 6 bases, with 17 bases sitting between them. The CDR3 runs to 15 residues. CDR3 protein: CASSIRDPGPDGYTF. For the CDR3, the DNA is TGTGCCAGTAGTATCCGGGACCCAGGGCCTGATGGCTACACCTTC.

CDR3 sequence: CAWRGSGDPYGYTF. The CDR3 DNA sequence: TGTGCCTGGAGGGGGTCAGGGGATCCCTATGGCTACACCTTC. J is TRBJ1-2 and V is TRBV30; the D gene is possibly TRBD1 (6 bases). This CDR3 region has 14 residues. CDR1 is GTSNPN and CDR2 is SVGIG in the germline V gene (reference sequence). The V end was cut by 3 bases, the J end by 4 bases, with 15 bases between.